This T cell receptor (beta chain) was retrieved from a study of CXCR3-negative and CXCR3-positive naive CD8 T cells. UMI-labeled TRB cDNA libraries were prepared by 5' RACE. No DNA is given; TCRdb re-called the 5' RACE reads and lists each CDR3 protein once. There are roughly 5,000 distinct CDR3 sequences in the sample, with less than 3% held by the top ten. Study findings and constraints: Cryopreservation partially lowered CXCR3 expression, so most assays used fresh PBMCs. CXCR3-expressing naive cells carried TRB CDR3s more hydrophobic than those of CXCR3-negative naive cells.

Germline V CDR1 and CDR2: KGHSH, LQKENI. This CDR3 has 13 residues. Note on this clonotype: Its antigen is as yet unknown.

Specimen: naive CXCR3+ CD8+ T cells from blood. Subset defined: CD45RO-CCR7+CD27+CD95- naive CD8+ T cells expressing CXCR3 (TNR3+). The chain is built from TRBV18 and TRBJ2-7; TCRdb indicates TRBD1, and absent DNA this call remains unverified. The receptor comes from a human donor in good health. Some clones in this sample may be carry-over from other donors' samples. The CDR3 protein is CASSPGGLIEQYF.